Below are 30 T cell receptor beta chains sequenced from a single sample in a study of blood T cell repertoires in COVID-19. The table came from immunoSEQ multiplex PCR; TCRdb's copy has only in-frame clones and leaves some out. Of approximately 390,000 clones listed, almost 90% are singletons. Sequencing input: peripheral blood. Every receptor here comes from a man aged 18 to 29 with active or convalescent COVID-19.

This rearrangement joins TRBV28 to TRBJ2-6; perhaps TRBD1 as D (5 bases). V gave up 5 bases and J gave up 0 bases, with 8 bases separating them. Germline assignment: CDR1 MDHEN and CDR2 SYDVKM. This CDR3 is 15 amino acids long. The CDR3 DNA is TGTGCCAGCAGTGTGACAGCCTCTGGGGCCAACGTCCTGACTTTC. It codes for CASSVTASGANVLTF.

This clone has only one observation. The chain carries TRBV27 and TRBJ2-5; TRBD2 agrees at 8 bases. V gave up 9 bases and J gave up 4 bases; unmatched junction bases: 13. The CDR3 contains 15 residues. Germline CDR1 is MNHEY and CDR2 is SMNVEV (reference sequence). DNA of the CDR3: TGTGCCAGTTCGGGGCTAGCGGGTGTGGGAGAGACCCAGTACTTC. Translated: CASSGLAGVGETQYF.

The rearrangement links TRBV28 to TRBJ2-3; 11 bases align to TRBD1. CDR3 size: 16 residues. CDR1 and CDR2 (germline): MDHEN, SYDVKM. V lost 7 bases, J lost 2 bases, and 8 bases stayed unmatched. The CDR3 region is CASNVMDRGPTDTQYF. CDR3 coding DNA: TGTGCCAGCAATGTAATGGACAGGGGGCCCACAGATACGCAGTATTTT. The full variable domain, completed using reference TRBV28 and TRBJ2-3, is DVKVTQSSRYLVKRTGEKVFLECVQDMDHENMFWYRQDPGLGLRLIYFSYDVKMKEKGDIPEGYSVSREKKERFSLILESASTNQTSMYLCASNVMDRGPTDTQYFGPGTRLTVL.

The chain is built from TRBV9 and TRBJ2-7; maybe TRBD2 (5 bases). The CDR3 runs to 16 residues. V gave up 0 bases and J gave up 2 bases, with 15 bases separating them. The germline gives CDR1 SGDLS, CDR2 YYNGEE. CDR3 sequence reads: CASSVGKGLGTYEQYF. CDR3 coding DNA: TGTGCCAGCAGCGTAGGCAAGGGCCTCGGGACCTACGAGCAGTACTTC.

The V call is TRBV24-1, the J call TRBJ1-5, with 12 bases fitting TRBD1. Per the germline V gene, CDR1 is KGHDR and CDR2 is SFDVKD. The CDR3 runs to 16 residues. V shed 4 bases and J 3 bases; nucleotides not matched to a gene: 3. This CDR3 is CATSDPGQGANQPQHF. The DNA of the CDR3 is TGTGCCACCAGTGACCCGGGACAGGGGGCCAATCAGCCCCAGCATTTT.

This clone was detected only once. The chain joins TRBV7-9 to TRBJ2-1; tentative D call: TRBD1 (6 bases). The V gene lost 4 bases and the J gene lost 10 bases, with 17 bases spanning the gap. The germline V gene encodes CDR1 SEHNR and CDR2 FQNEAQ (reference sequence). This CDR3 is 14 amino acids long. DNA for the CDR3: TGTGCCAGCAGCTACGGAGAGCCTGGGACAGAGCAGTTCTTC. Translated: CASSYGEPGTEQFF.

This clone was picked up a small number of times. The CDR3 coding sequence is TGTGCCAGCAGTTTCTCCTTTGTGACTGGGGAGCTGTTTTTT. Its protein is CASSFSFVTGELFF. The chain joins TRBV6-5 to TRBJ2-2; D gene uncertain. The CDR3 sequence is 14 residues long. Germline loops: CDR1 MNHEY, CDR2 SVGAGI. V was clipped by 4 bases and J by 8 bases, with 14 bases between them.

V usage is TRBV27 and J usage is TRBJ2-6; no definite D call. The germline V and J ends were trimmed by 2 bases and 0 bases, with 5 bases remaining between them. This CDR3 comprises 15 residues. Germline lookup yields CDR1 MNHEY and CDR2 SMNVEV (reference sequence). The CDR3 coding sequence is TGTGCCAGCAGTTTAGTCAGCTCTGGGGCCAACGTCCTGACTTTC. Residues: CASSLVSSGANVLTF.

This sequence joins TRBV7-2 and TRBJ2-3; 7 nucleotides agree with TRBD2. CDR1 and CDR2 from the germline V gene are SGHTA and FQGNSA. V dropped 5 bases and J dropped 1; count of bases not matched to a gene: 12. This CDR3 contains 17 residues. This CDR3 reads CASSTSWGGRGTDTQYF. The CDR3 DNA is TGTGCCAGCAGCACCTCCTGGGGGGGACGGGGCACAGATACGCAGTATTTT.

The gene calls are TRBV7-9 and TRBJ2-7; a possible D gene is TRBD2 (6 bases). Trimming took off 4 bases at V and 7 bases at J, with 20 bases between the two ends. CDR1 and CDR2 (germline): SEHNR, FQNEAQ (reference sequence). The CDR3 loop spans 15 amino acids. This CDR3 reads CASSSLISGVLEQYF. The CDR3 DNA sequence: TGTGCCAGCAGCTCCTTGATTAGCGGAGTCCTGGAGCAGTACTTC.

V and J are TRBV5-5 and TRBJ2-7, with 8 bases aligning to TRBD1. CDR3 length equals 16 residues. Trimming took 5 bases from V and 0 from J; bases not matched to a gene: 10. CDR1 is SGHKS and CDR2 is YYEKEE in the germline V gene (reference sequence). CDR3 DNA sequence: TGTGCCAGCAGTAGACCGGGACAGGCAAGCTCCTACGAGCAGTACTTC. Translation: CASSRPGQASSYEQYF.

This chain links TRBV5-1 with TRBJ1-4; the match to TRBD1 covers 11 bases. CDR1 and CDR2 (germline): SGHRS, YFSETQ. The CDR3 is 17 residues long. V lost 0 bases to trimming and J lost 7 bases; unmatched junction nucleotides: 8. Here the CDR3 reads CASSLAGQGAASEKLFF. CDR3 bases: TGCGCCAGCAGCTTGGCCGGACAGGGGGCGGCCAGTGAAAAACTGTTTTTT.

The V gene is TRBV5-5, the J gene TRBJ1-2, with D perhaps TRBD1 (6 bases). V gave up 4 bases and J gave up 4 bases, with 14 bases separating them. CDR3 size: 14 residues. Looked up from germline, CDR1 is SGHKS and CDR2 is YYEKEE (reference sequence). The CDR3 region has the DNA TGTGCCAGCAGCACCCAGGACAGCCCCTATGGCTACACCTTC. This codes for CASSTQDSPYGYTF.

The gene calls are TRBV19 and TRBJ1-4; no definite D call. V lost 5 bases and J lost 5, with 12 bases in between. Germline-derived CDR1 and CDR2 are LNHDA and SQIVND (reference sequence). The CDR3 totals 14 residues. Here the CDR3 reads CASSPGNRNEKLFF. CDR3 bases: TGTGCCAGTAGTCCCGGGAACCGAAATGAAAAACTGTTTTTT.

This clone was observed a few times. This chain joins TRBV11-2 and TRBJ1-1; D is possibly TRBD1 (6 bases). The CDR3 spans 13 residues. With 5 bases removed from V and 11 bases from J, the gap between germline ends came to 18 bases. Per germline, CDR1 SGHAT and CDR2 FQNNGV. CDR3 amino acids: CASSPRYRADAFF. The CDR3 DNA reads TGTGCCAGCAGCCCCAGATACAGGGCGGACGCTTTCTTT.

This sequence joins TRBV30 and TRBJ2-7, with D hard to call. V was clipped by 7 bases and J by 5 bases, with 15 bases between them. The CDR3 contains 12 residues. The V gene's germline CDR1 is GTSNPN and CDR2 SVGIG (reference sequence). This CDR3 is CASVTNLHEQYF. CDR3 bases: TGTGCCTCCGTAACAAACCTCCACGAGCAGTACTTC. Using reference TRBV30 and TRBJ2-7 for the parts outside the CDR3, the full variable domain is SQTIHQWPATLVQPVGSPLSLECTVEGTSNPNLYWYRQAAGRGLQLLFYSVGIGQISSEVPQNLSASRPQDRQFILSSKKLLLSDSGFYLCASVTNLHEQYFGPGTRLTVT.

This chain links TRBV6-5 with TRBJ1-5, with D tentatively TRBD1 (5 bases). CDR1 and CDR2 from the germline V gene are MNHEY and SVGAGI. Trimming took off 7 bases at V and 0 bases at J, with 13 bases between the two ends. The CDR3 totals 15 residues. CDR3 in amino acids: CASNQDMGSNQPQHF. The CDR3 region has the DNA TGTGCCAGCAATCAGGACATGGGTAGCAATCAGCCCCAGCATTTT.

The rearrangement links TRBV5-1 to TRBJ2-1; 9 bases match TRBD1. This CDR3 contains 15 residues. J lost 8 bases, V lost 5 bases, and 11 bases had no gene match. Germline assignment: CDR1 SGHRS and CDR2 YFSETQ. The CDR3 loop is CASSGGQGPFHEQFF. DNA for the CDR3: TGCGCCAGCAGTGGAGGACAGGGGCCCTTTCATGAGCAGTTCTTC.

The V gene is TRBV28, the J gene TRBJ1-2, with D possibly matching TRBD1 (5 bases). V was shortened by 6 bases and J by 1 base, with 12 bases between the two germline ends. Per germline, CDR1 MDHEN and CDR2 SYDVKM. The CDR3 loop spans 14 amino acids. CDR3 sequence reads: CASRPSGVNYGYTF. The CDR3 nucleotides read TGTGCCAGCAGACCGTCGGGGGTTAACTATGGCTACACCTTC.

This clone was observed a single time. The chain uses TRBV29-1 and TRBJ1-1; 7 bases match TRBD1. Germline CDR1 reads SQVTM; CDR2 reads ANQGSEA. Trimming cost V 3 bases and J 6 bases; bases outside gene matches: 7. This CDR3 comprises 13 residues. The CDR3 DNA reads TGCAGCGTTGAGGGACAGTATCATCCTGAAGCTTTCTTT. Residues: CSVEGQYHPEAFF.

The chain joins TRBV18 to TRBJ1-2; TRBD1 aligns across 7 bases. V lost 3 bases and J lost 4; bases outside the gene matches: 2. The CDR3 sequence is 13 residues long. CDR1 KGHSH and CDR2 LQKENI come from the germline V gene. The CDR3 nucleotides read TGTGCCAGCTCACCGGGACAGCCCTATGGCTACACCTTC. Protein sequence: CASSPGQPYGYTF.

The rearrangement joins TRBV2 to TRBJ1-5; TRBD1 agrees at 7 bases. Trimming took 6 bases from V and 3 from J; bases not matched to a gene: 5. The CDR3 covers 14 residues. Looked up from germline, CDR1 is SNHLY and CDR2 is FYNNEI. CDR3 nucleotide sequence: TGTGCCAGCAGCGGGACAGCGGACAATCAGCCCCAGCATTTT. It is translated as CASSGTADNQPQHF.

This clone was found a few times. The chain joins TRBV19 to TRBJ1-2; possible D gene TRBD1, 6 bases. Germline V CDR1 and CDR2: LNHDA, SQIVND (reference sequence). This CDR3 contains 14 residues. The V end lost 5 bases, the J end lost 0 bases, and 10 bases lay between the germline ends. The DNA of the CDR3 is TGTGCCAGTAGTGCCAGGGGATCTAACTATGGCTACACCTTC. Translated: CASSARGSNYGYTF.

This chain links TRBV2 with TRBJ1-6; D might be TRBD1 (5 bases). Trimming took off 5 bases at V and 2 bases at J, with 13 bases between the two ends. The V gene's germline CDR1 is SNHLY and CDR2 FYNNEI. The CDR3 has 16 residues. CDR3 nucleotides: TGTGCCAGCAGTTACAGGCGCGGAGCCTATAATTCACCCCTCCACTTT. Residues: CASSYRRGAYNSPLHF.

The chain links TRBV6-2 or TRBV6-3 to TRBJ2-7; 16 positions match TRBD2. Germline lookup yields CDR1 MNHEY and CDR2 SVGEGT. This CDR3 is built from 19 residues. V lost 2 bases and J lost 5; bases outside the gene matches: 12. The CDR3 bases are TGTGCCAGCAGTTACCTCCCGGGACTAGCGGGGGGGTTAACGAACGAGCAGTACTTC. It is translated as CASSYLPGLAGGLTNEQYF.

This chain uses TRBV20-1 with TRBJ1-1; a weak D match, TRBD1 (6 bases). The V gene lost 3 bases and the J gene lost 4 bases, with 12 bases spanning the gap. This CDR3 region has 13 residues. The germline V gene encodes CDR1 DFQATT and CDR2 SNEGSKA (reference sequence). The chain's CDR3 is CSASWTAATEAFF. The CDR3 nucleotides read TGCAGTGCTAGTTGGACAGCAGCCACTGAAGCTTTCTTT.

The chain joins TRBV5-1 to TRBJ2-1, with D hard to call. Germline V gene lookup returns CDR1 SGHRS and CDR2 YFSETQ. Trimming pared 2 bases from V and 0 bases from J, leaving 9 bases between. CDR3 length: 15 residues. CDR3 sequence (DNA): TGCGCCAGCAGCTTACAACAGAGCTCCTACAATGAGCAGTTCTTC. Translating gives CASSLQQSSYNEQFF.

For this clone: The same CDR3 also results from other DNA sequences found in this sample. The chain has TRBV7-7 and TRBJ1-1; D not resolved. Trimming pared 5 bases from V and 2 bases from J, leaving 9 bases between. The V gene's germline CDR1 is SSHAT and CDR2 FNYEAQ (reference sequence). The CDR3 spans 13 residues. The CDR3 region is CASSLQENTEAFF. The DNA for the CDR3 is TGTGCCAGCAGCCTTCAGGAAAACACTGAAGCTTTCTTT.

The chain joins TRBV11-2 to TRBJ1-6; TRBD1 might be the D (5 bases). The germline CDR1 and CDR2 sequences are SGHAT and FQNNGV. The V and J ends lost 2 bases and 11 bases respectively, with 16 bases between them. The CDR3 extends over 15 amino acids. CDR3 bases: TGTGCCAGCAGCTTATTTGAAGGGGCCGCTGCACCCCTCCACTTT. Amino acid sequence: CASSLFEGAAAPLHF.

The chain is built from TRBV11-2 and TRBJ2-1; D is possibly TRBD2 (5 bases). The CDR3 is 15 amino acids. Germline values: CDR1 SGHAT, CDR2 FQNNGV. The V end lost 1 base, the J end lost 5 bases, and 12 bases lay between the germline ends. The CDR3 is CASSLGRVLNNEQFF. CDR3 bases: TGTGCCAGCAGCTTAGGGCGGGTACTCAACAATGAGCAGTTCTTC.